This is a list of T cell receptor beta chains from one sample in a study of T cell responses to AZD1222 COVID-19 vaccine. Generated by immunoSEQ multiplex PCR, the TCRdb table keeps only in-frame clones and is missing some. The table includes 120,000 or so clones, 80% to 90% detected once. The sequencing used peripheral blood, collected on day 0 of AZD1222 vaccination. The source of these receptors is an adult in good health. Each CDR3 is given with its conserved first and last residue. A D gene is named only where the DNA matches it firmly. Clone sizes are given selectively: once, few, many, or a class where the clone is expanded.

V,D,size,J,DNA,CDR3
TRBV9,NA,few,TRBJ1-1,TGTGCCAGCAGCGCGAGGGTGGGGAACACTGAAGCTTTCTTT,CASSARVGNTEAFF
TRBV7-9,TRBD1,NA,TRBJ2-7,TGTGCCAGCAGCGAAGACGGGACAGGGGGCCACGAGCAGTACTTC,CASSEDGTGGHEQYF
TRBV29-1,TRBD2,NA,TRBJ2-1,TGCAGCGTTGATCGGGGGGGGCTCTACAATGAGCAGTTCTTC,CSVDRGGLYNEQFF
TRBV7-9,TRBD2,NA,TRBJ2-1,TGTGCCAGCAGCTTGGGCATACTAGCGGGGGCCCTCTACAATGAGCAGTTCTTC,CASSLGILAGALYNEQFF
TRBV2,NA,NA,TRBJ1-1,TGTGCCAGCGTGACAGAGATGAACACTGAAGCTTTCTTT,CASVTEMNTEAFF
TRBV4-2,TRBD2,NA,TRBJ2-1,TGTGCCAGCAGCCAACATGTCCCTAGCGGGGGGCAGTACAATGAGCAGTTCTTC,CASSQHVPSGGQYNEQFF
TRBV7-2,NA,NA,TRBJ2-7,TGTGCCAGCAGCTTAGAAGGGGGAGGGGAGCAGTACTTC,CASSLEGGGEQYF
TRBV6-2/TRBV6-3,NA,NA,TRBJ1-5,TGTGCCAGCAGTCCACCTGGGGAAGGCAATCAGCCCCAGCATTTT,CASSPPGEGNQPQHF
TRBV9,TRBD2,NA,TRBJ2-3,TGTGCCAGCAGCCCGACTAGCGGGGGGCCCACAGATACGCAGTATTTT,CASSPTSGGPTDTQYF
TRBV9,NA,NA,TRBJ1-5,TGTGCCAGCAGCGGGGGGCAGGGGAGCAATCAGCCCCAGCATTTT,CASSGGQGSNQPQHF
TRBV21-1,NA,NA,TRBJ1-5,TGTGCCAGCAGCAAGCAGAATCAGCCCCAGCATTTT,CASSKQNQPQHF
TRBV19,NA,few,TRBJ1-2,TGTGCCAGTAGTATAGTACCCAGGGGTGACTATGGCTACACCTTC,CASSIVPRGDYGYTF
TRBV3-1/TRBV3-2,NA,NA,TRBJ2-7,TGTGCCAGCAGCCAAGTCGTGCGGGGTTACGAGCAGTACTTC,CASSQVVRGYEQYF
TRBV5-1,TRBD2,NA,TRBJ2-1,TGCGCCAGCAGCTTTCGGGGGGACAATGAGCAGTTCTTC,CASSFRGDNEQFF
TRBV11-2,TRBD1,NA,TRBJ1-6,TGTGCCAGCAGCCCACCCCGGGGACAGAGCCTTAATTCACCCCTCCACTTT,CASSPPRGQSLNSPLHF
TRBV10-3,NA,NA,TRBJ2-2,TGTGCCATCAGTGAAGCCGCGGACACCGGGGAGCTGTTTTTT,CAISEAADTGELFF
TRBV2,NA,NA,TRBJ2-7,TGTGCCATAGTGTACCCGCCGGGGGAGCAGTACTTC,CAIVYPPGEQYF
TRBV4-3,NA,few,TRBJ1-3,TGCGCCAGCAGCCAAGATGGGAGCTCTGGAAACACCATATATTTT,CASSQDGSSGNTIYF
TRBV7-9,TRBD1,NA,TRBJ1-3,TGTGCCAGCAGCCCACCGGGACAGGTGATCTCTGGAAACACCATATATTTT,CASSPPGQVISGNTIYF
TRBV27,NA,NA,TRBJ2-1,TGTGCCAGCAGCCAGGGGACGGCTTACAATGAGCAGTTCTTC,CASSQGTAYNEQFF
TRBV5-4,NA,NA,TRBJ2-2,TGTGCCAGCAGCTTACGCGGGGCATCCGGGGAGCTGTTTTTT,CASSLRGASGELFF
TRBV15,NA,NA,TRBJ1-2,TGTGCCACCAGCAGAGGACACAGGGAGCGGAACTATGGCTACACCTTC,CATSRGHRERNYGYTF
TRBV5-6,TRBD1,NA,TRBJ1-2,TGTGCCAGCAGCTTGGTGGGACAGGGAAGTGGCTACACCTTC,CASSLVGQGSGYTF
TRBV27,NA,few,TRBJ1-2,TGTGCCAGCAGGCCCACGGGGGGTAACTATGGCTACACCTTC,CASRPTGGNYGYTF
TRBV5-6,NA,NA,TRBJ1-5,TGTGCCAGCAGCTCGGGACCGACAACATATAGCAATCAGCCCCAGCATTTT,CASSSGPTTYSNQPQHF
TRBV10-3,NA,NA,TRBJ2-7,TGTGCCATCAGTGAGCCCCCAGTGGGGCAGTCCTACGAGCAGTACTTC,CAISEPPVGQSYEQYF
TRBV27,NA,NA,TRBJ1-1,TGTGCCAGCAGTTTATCAGAGGCGGGGACTGAAGCTTTCTTT,CASSLSEAGTEAFF
TRBV3-1/TRBV3-2,NA,NA,TRBJ2-7,TGTGCCAGCAGTCGAGGGGCGGGGCCCTACGAGCAGTACTTC,CASSRGAGPYEQYF
TRBV7-9,NA,NA,TRBJ2-5,TGTGCCAGCAGCTCCCCCTGGGGGACGCAAGAGACCCAGTACTTC,CASSSPWGTQETQYF
TRBV5-1,NA,NA,TRBJ2-3,TGCGCCAGCAGCCTACAGGGCACAGATACGCAGTATTTT,CASSLQGTDTQYF
TRBV9,TRBD2,NA,TRBJ2-5,TGTGCCAGCAGCGCGACCCGGATAAGCCGCGGGGGGACCCAGTACTTC,CASSATRISRGGTQYF
TRBV27,TRBD1,NA,TRBJ1-1,TGTGCCAGCAGTTCAGACAGGGGGCCGTACACTGAAGCTTTCTTT,CASSSDRGPYTEAFF
TRBV20-1,NA,NA,TRBJ1-2,TGCAGTGCTAGTAATCGGACGGCAGCACGGGGCTATGGCTACACCTTC,CSASNRTAARGYGYTF
TRBV2,TRBD1,NA,TRBJ1-1,TGTGCCAGCAGGGCCGGGACAGCGGGAACTGAAGCTTTCTTT,CASRAGTAGTEAFF
TRBV3-1/TRBV3-2,NA,NA,TRBJ2-7,TGTGCCAGCAGCCGCCAACGGCACGAGCAGTACTTC,CASSRQRHEQYF
TRBV19,TRBD1,NA,TRBJ1-2,TGTGCCAGTAGTATATCTCAGGGGGGAACAGCGCCCTATGGCTACACCTTC,CASSISQGGTAPYGYTF
TRBV7-2,NA,NA,TRBJ2-1,TGTGCCAGCAGCCTTCGAGTGGGTGAGCAGTTCTTC,CASSLRVGEQFF
TRBV2,TRBD1,NA,TRBJ2-7,TGTGCCGGGACAGGTTCCTACGAGCAGTACTTC,CAGTGSYEQYF
TRBV20-1,TRBD1,NA,TRBJ1-2,TGCAGTGCTAGTCTGACAGGGCGGTATGGCTACACCTTC,CSASLTGRYGYTF
TRBV9,TRBD2,NA,TRBJ2-1,TGTGCCAGCAGCCCCGGGGGACTAGCGGGACTAATGCACAATGAGCAGTTCTTC,CASSPGGLAGLMHNEQFF
TRBV27,NA,NA,TRBJ1-6,TGTGCCAGCAGTTTCAGGGGCGTTTCCTATAATTCACCCCTCCACTTT,CASSFRGVSYNSPLHF
TRBV4-3,NA,NA,TRBJ2-7,TGCGCCAGCAGGGGGTACAGGACCGAGCAGTACTTC,CASRGYRTEQYF
TRBV4-2,NA,NA,TRBJ2-3,TGTGCCAGCAGCCAACGCCTAGCCACAGATACGCAGTATTTT,CASSQRLATDTQYF
TRBV19,TRBD1,NA,TRBJ1-5,TGTGCCAGTAGTATCTCAGGGGGCAGTCAGCCCCAGCATTTT,CASSISGGSQPQHF
TRBV7-6,NA,NA,TRBJ2-1,TGTGCCAGCAGCTTAAGGGGCGGGGGCCGATACAATGAGCAGTTCTTC,CASSLRGGGRYNEQFF
TRBV6-5,NA,NA,TRBJ2-1,TGTGCCAGCAGTTACCTAGCGACCTACAATGAGCAGTTCTTC,CASSYLATYNEQFF
TRBV9,NA,NA,TRBJ2-7,TGTGCCAGCAGCGACTCTACAACCTACGAGCAGTACTTC,CASSDSTTYEQYF
TRBV6-5,NA,NA,TRBJ1-2,TGTGCCACCGCTGACAGTAACTATGGCTACACCTTC,CATADSNYGYTF